This T cell receptor (beta chain) appears in the sequencing data of a study of cytomegalovirus exposure and HLA in healthy donors. Turning to this clone: An end of the junction differs from the germline gene, which may be a read error.

Both 60 Vbeta primers and 13 Jbeta primers went into the PCR. Assay used: immunoSEQ multiplex PCR; TCRdb lists only in-frame clones, some missing. The sample has more than 150,000 clones, around 80% seen once. The length of the CDR3 is 15 residues. From germline, CDR1 is SEHNR and CDR2 FQNEAQ (reference sequence). Sequencing used PBMCs. V gene TRBV7-9 combines with J gene TRBJ1-1; TRBD1 agrees at 11 bases. This receptor was taken from a man aged 18 to 29 in good health and CMV-seronegative. CDR3 in DNA: TGTTCCAGCAGCACGTACCGGGACAGGGGGACTGAAGCTTTCTTT. Translating it yields CSSSTYRDRGTEAFF.